Listed below are T cell receptor beta chains from one sample, sequenced in a study of blood T cell repertoires in COVID-19. Using immunoSEQ multiplex PCR, the repertoire was profiled, and TCRdb retains in-frame clones only, with some absent. The sample records 95,000 or so clones, approximately 80% being singletons. Sequenced sample: peripheral blood. All receptors derive from a man older than 75 with COVID-19, enrolled during active disease. The CDR3 runs from the conserved cysteine through the conserved F or W. D genes are given only for firm matches. Clone size appears in some rows only: once, few, many, or a class for an expanded clone.

- | TRBJ1-2 | - | TRBV5-4 | TGTGCCAGCAGCTATACCCAGGTCCATGGCTACACCTTC | CASSYTQVHGYTF
- | TRBJ1-4 | once | TRBV18 | TGTGCCAGCTCACCAGATGGCGGGAAGAATGAAAAACTGTTTTTT | CASSPDGGKNEKLFF
TRBD2 | TRBJ2-7 | - | TRBV7-9 | TGTGCCAGCAGCGTTAGCGGGGGGCACTCCTACGAGCAGTACTTC | CASSVSGGHSYEQYF
TRBD2 | TRBJ2-7 | - | TRBV7-2 | TGTGCCAGCAGCTTAGATAGCGGGAAGGTTCAGTACTTC | CASSLDSGKVQYF
- | TRBJ2-3 | - | TRBV6-4 | TGTGCCAGCAGTATAGAGGTCGCAGATACGCAGTATTTT | CASSIEVADTQYF
TRBD1 | TRBJ2-5 | - | TRBV5-4 | TGTGCCAGCAGCCAACCGGGACAGGGCCCACAAGAGACCCAGTACTTC | CASSQPGQGPQETQYF
- | TRBJ2-1 | - | TRBV10-3 | TGTGCCATCCTAAGGGAGACTAGAATGCACAATGAGCAGTTCTTC | CAILRETRMHNEQFF
- | TRBJ1-1 | - | TRBV4-1 | TGCGCCAGCAGCCAAGAGGGCAGCATGAACACTGAAGCTTTCTTT | CASSQEGSMNTEAFF
- | TRBJ2-7 | - | TRBV19 | TGTGCCAGTAGTATTGGGAGACTCTACGAGCAGTACTTC | CASSIGRLYEQYF
TRBD2 | TRBJ2-1 | - | TRBV19 | TGTGCCAGTAGTACATCGGGACAGTCGGCGGGAGGGTACAATGAGCAGTTCTTC | CASSTSGQSAGGYNEQFF
- | TRBJ1-2 | - | TRBV2 | TGTGCCAGCAGCCTGACAGGAACCTATGGCTACACCTTC | CASSLTGTYGYTF
- | TRBJ2-4 | - | TRBV21-1 | TGTGCCAGCGACAGGAGCCGTCGGACAACCACAAGAAAAGCCAAAAACATTCAGTACTTC | CASDRSRRTTTRKAKNIQYF
TRBD2 | TRBJ2-3 | - | TRBV11-3 | TGTGCCAGCAGCCGAGGGAGCGGGAGTCGAGATACGCAGTATTTT | CASSRGSGSRDTQYF
- | TRBJ2-4 | - | TRBV28 | TGTGCCAGCAGTGCCGCAGACTTCCTAGCCAAAAACATTCAGTACTTC | CASSAADFLAKNIQYF
TRBD1 | TRBJ2-3 | - | TRBV2 | TGTGCCAGCAGTTCCGGGACCCAAGGGGGCGATACGCAGTATTTT | CASSSGTQGGDTQYF
- | TRBJ2-5 | - | TRBV24-1 | TGTGCCACCAGTGGTACGGGTGAGGAGACCCAGTACTTC | CATSGTGEETQYF
TRBD1 | TRBJ1-6 | - | TRBV5-1 | TGCGCCAGCAGCCTAGACAGGGGATGGTCACCCCTCCACTTT | CASSLDRGWSPLHF
- | TRBJ2-7 | - | TRBV27 | TGTGCCAGCAGTCCCTTAGGGGGAATGGCCTACGAGCAGTACTTC | CASSPLGGMAYEQYF
TRBD1 | TRBJ1-1 | - | TRBV5-6 | TGTGCCAGCAGTTGGGGACAGGGGACTGAAGCTTTCTTT | CASSWGQGTEAFF
TRBD1 | TRBJ1-1 | - | TRBV7-9 | TGTGCCAGCAGCTTAGGGACAGGGGGCGCGGTGAACACTGAAGCTTTCTTT | CASSLGTGGAVNTEAFF
TRBD2 | TRBJ2-3 | - | TRBV5-1 | TGCGCCAGCAGCTTGAAAATTGGGAGGGACTTAACTAGCACAGATACGCAGTATTTT | CASSLKIGRDLTSTDTQYF
- | TRBJ2-3 | - | TRBV6-5 | TGTGCCAGCAGCGGGGGAACCGTCCCAGATACGCAGTATTTT | CASSGGTVPDTQYF